This T cell receptor (beta chain) was sequenced in a study of cytomegalovirus exposure and HLA in healthy donors. The repertoire was sequenced with immunoSEQ multiplex PCR; TCRdb's copy has only in-frame clones and lacks some. The sample holds around 120,000 clones; around 90% are singletons and the top ten take about 2.1%. General study findings and limits: Investigators reported under 200 TCR beta chains as tied to cytomegalovirus. Most TCR sequences were rare, but some public TCRs occurred in many donors. In vitro confirmation showed three CMV-associated chains to be CMV antigen specific.

V lost 1 base and J 6 bases, leaving 9 bases between the germline ends. There are 13 residues in the CDR3. CDR1 and CDR2 (germline): SGHNT, YENEEA. Turning to this clone: Its cognate antigen is unknown.

The rearrangement joins TRBV11-3 to TRBJ1-1; D not certain. Sequencing was done on a sample of PBMCs. This sequence originates from a woman aged 18-29 years in good health and CMV-seronegative. CDR3 sequence (DNA): TGTGCCAGCAGCTTAGCGGGGTACGCTGAAGCTTTCTTT. This gives the protein CASSLAGYAEAFF.